The rows below give T cell receptor beta chains drawn from one sample of a study of regulatory T cells in long-lasting Graves disease. TCRdb re-called the multiplex PCR reads through MiXCR, storing one row per CDR3 protein. There are 400,000 to 500,000 distinct CDR3 sequences in the sample; approximately 16% occur only once, and approximately 12% lies in the top ten. These records were also assigned to another study, of T cells in Graves' hyperthyroidism and ophthalmopathy.

The sample consisted of peripheral blood mononuclear cells (PBMCs), taken at new diagnosis, from a patient treated with antithyroid drugs. The receptors here all came from a woman under 40 with Graves disease. The CDR3 runs from the conserved cysteine through the conserved F or W. D genes are given only for firm matches. Expanded clones are given a class, and other clones once, few, many or no size at all.

TRBV20-1	many	TRBJ2-3	17	TRBD2	CSASRFKSSGGTDTQYF	TGCAGTGCTAGTCGATTCAAGTCTAGCGGGGGCACAGATACGCAGTATTTT
TRBV7-9	many	TRBJ1-1	15	.	CASSLDARGSYEAFF	TGTGCCAGCAGCTTAGATGCCAGGGGCTCCTATGAAGCTTTCTTT
TRBV7-9	few	TRBJ2-1	19	TRBD2	CASSSRTGGRASNYNEQFF	TGTGCCAGCAGCTCCCGCACCGGCGGGAGGGCGTCTAACTACAATGAGCAGTTCTTC
TRBV11-2	many	TRBJ2-7	15	TRBD2	CASSLVTSGTYEQYF	TGTGCCAGCAGCTTAGTGACTAGCGGGACCTACGAGCAGTACTTC
TRBV29-1	many	TRBJ2-7	12	.	CSAGGPLAGQYF	TGCAGCGCCGGGGGGCCCCTGGCAGGGCAGTACTTC
TRBV29-1	few	TRBJ2-3	16	TRBD1	CSARDRPNTSGDTQYF	TGCAGCGCACGGGACAGGCCTAATACATCAGGGGATACGCAGTATTTT
TRBV5-5	.	TRBJ1-1	13	.	CASRTPVDTEAFF	TGTGCCAGCAGGACTCCTGTGGACACTGAAGCTTTCTTT
TRBV6-2/TRBV6-3	.	TRBJ2-7	14	.	CASRLKDSNYEQYF	TGTGCCAGCAGATTGAAGGACAGCAACTACGAGCAGTACTTC
TRBV20-1	many	TRBJ1-2	13	TRBD1	CSASRDRDFGYTF	TGCAGTGCGAGCCGGGACAGGGACTTTGGCTACACCTTC
TRBV6-1	few	TRBJ2-2	14	.	CASRGLVNTGELFF	TGTGCCAGCAGGGGACTCGTGAACACCGGGGAGCTGTTTTTT
TRBV28	.	TRBJ2-2	15	TRBD2	CASSLRTRWTGELFF	TGTGCCAGCAGTCTGCGGACTAGGTGGACCGGGGAGCTGTTTTTT
TRBV30	many	TRBJ1-3	12	.	CAWSVAGNTIYF	TGTGCCTGGAGTGTTGCTGGAAACACCATATATTTT
TRBV20-1	few	TRBJ2-7	17	TRBD2	CSARDPSYRGRAYEQYF	TGCAGTGCTAGAGATCCGAGCTACCGGGGGAGGGCCTACGAGCAGTACTTC
TRBV2	many	TRBJ2-5	13	.	CASKKRAEETQYF	TGTGCCAGCAAGAAGCGGGCGGAAGAGACCCAGTACTTC
TRBV12-3/TRBV12-4	many	TRBJ2-3	14	.	CASSGLLFWDTQYF	TGTGCCAGCAGTGGACTTCTCTTCTGGGATACGCAGTATTTT
TRBV20-1	few	TRBJ2-1	15	TRBD2	CSARGREKQYNEQFF	TGCAGTGCTAGAGGGCGGGAGAAACAGTACAATGAGCAGTTCTTC
TRBV28	.	TRBJ2-2	14	TRBD1	CASRRDRGLGELFF	TGTGCCAGCAGGAGGGACAGGGGGCTCGGGGAGCTGTTTTTT